The text below deals with one TCR beta chain. The data derive from a study of T cell repertoires in ileal Crohn's disease. V lost 0 bases, J lost 4 bases, and 9 bases lay in between. The CDR3 totals 14 residues. From germline, CDR1 is SGHRS and CDR2 YFSETQ. Some clones are missing from TCRdb's copy, which holds only in-frame ones; the method was immunoSEQ multiplex PCR. The table includes about 9,400 clones, 78% detected once. Sample time point: neoterminal ileum biopsy at postoperative endoscopy, about 6 months after surgery. This TCR came from an adult with Crohn's disease. Source material: ileal tissue. This chain connects TRBV5-1 to TRBJ2-3, with D hard to call. CDR3 amino acids: CASSLARSADTQYF. DNA for the CDR3: TGCGCCAGCAGCTTGGCCCGGAGTGCAGATACGCAGTATTTT.